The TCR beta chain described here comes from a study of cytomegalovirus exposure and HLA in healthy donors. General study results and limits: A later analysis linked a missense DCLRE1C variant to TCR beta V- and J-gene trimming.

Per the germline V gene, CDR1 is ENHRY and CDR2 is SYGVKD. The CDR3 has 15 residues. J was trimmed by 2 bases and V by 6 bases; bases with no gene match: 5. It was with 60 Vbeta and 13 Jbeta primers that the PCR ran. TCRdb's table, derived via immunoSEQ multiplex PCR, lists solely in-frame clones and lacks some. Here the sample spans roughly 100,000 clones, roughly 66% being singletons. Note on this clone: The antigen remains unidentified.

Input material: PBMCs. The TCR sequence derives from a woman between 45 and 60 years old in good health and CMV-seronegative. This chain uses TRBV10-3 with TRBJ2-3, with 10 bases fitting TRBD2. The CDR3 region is CAISLTSGVTDTQYF. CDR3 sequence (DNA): TGTGCCATCAGCCTAACTAGCGGGGTCACAGATACGCAGTATTTT.